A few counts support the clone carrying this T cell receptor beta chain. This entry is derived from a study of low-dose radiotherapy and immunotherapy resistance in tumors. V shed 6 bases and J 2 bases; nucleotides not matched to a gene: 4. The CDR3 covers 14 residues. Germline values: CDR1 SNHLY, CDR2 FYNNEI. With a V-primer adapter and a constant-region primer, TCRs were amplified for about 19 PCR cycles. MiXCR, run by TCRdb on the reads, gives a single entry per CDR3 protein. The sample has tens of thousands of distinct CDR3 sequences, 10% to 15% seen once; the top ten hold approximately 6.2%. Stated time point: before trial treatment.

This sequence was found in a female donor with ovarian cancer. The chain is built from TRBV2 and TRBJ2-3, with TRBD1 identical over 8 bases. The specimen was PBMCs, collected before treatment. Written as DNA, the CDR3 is TGTGCCAGCAGCTGGGACAGGTACACAGATACGCAGTATTTT. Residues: CASSWDRYTDTQYF.